These T cell receptor beta chains were read from a single sample in a study of CD8 T cells in Susac syndrome. TCRdb processed the immunoSEQ multiplex PCR reads anew with MiXCR; each CDR3 protein has one entry. The table includes 100,000 to 150,000 distinct CDR3 sequences, roughly 80% detected once. The sample taken for sequencing was CD8+ T cells from PBMCs. The source is a human donor with multiple sclerosis. CDR3s include the opening cysteine and the closing phenylalanine or tryptophan. Each record gives: clone size, V gene, J gene, D gene, CDR3 protein, CDR3 DNA. A D gene is named only where the DNA matches it firmly. Size tells how often a clone was seen (once, few, many) or the class of an expanded clone, and some rows leave it out.

-	TRBV2	TRBJ1-2	-	CASSYSGASDVYGYTF	TGTGCCAGCAGCTATAGTGGAGCCAGCGACGTTTATGGCTACACCTTC
-	TRBV27	TRBJ2-2	TRBD2	CASSPWDYTNTGELFF	TGTGCCAGCAGTCCCTGGGACTATACGAACACCGGGGAGCTGTTTTTT
-	TRBV6-2/TRBV6-3	TRBJ2-1	-	CASSYSVGGDEQFF	TGTGCCAGCAGTTACTCGGTGGGCGGGGATGAGCAGTTCTTC
few	TRBV7-2	TRBJ2-5	-	CASSLAGELYQETQYF	TGTGCCAGCAGCTTAGCGGGAGAATTGTACCAAGAGACCCAGTACTTC
-	TRBV7-8	TRBJ2-5	TRBD1	CASSPRRGPNQETQYF	TGTGCCAGCAGCCCGCGAAGGGGGCCCAACCAAGAGACCCAGTACTTC
-	TRBV11-2	TRBJ1-3	-	CASSAGASSGNTIYF	TGTGCCAGCAGCGCTGGGGCCAGCTCTGGAAACACCATATATTTT
-	TRBV7-7	TRBJ2-2	-	CASSLSPGGELFF	TGTGCTAGCAGCTTATCTCCGGGCGGGGAGCTGTTTTTT
-	TRBV11-2	TRBJ2-3	TRBD1	CASSRQGAKDTQYF	TGTGCCAGCAGCCGACAGGGGGCAAAAGATACGCAGTATTTT
-	TRBV20-1	TRBJ2-1	-	CSAPGNLGKSSYNEQFF	TGCAGTGCTCCCGGGAACCTAGGCAAGAGCTCCTACAATGAGCAGTTCTTC
-	TRBV2	TRBJ2-2	-	CASIGTEGELFF	TGTGCCAGCATCGGTACAGAAGGGGAGCTGTTTTTT
-	TRBV12-3/TRBV12-4	TRBJ1-2	-	CASSASWGHGYTF	TGTGCCAGCAGTGCTTCTTGGGGGCATGGCTACACCTTC
-	TRBV24-1	TRBJ2-5	TRBD1	CATSEGTAQETQYF	TGTGCCACCAGTGAGGGGACAGCTCAAGAGACCCAGTACTTC
-	TRBV30	TRBJ2-7	-	CAWNGLVRTEQYF	TGTGCCTGGAACGGACTGGTCCGGACCGAGCAGTACTTC
-	TRBV2	TRBJ1-5	TRBD1	CASLDRVNQPQHF	TGTGCCAGCCTGGACAGGGTCAATCAGCCCCAGCATTTT
-	TRBV19	TRBJ2-1	TRBD1	CASTVGTGFNEQFF	TGTGCCAGTACTGTTGGGACAGGGTTCAATGAGCAGTTCTTC
few	TRBV27	TRBJ2-7	TRBD2	CASSSGTSGGTLYEQYF	TGTGCCAGCAGTTCCGGGACTAGCGGGGGGACTCTCTACGAGCAGTACTTC
-	TRBV7-9	TRBJ2-1	-	CASSPKGGFASYNEQFF	TGTGCCAGCAGCCCAAAAGGGGGTTTCGCCTCCTACAATGAGCAGTTCTTC
-	TRBV4-2	TRBJ2-1	TRBD2	CASSHPGLAGMGEQFF	TGTGCCAGCAGCCATCCGGGACTAGCGGGAATGGGTGAGCAGTTCTTC
few	TRBV30	TRBJ2-2	-	CAWIAEANTGELFF	TGTGCCTGGATAGCGGAAGCGAACACCGGGGAGCTGTTTTTT
-	TRBV7-9	TRBJ2-5	TRBD2	CASSLVGRGGLAAETQYF	TGTGCCAGCAGCTTAGTAGGGCGGGGAGGACTAGCGGCAGAGACCCAGTACTTC
-	TRBV3-1	TRBJ2-5	TRBD1	CASSQLGQGDQETQYF	TGTGCCAGCAGCCAATTGGGACAGGGGGACCAAGAGACCCAGTACTTC
-	TRBV6-4	TRBJ2-2	TRBD2	CASSDSIRLANTGELFF	TGTGCCAGCAGTGACTCGATTCGACTAGCTAATACCGGGGAGCTGTTTTTT
-	TRBV14	TRBJ2-7	-	CASSPSRDIGQYF	TGTGCCAGCAGCCCAAGCCGGGACATCGGTCAGTACTTC
-	TRBV25-1	TRBJ2-7	-	CASSDIFYEQYF	TGTGCCAGCAGTGACATCTTCTACGAGCAGTACTTC
-	TRBV15	TRBJ2-3	TRBD2	CATTPGTTSTDTQYF	TGTGCCACTACCCCCGGGACTACTAGCACAGATACGCAGTATTTT
-	TRBV4-1	TRBJ1-5	-	CASSQDRSANQPQHF	TGCGCCAGCAGCCAAGATCGTTCAGCAAATCAGCCCCAGCATTTT
-	TRBV4-1	TRBJ1-1	-	CASSQVGGTEAFF	TGCGCCAGCAGCCAAGTCGGGGGAACTGAAGCTTTCTTT
-	TRBV5-6	TRBJ2-3	-	CASSPNLDTQYF	TGTGCCAGCAGCCCGAATTTGGATACGCAGTATTTT
once	TRBV4-3	TRBJ1-5	TRBD1	CASSPDRGNNQPQHF	TGCGCCAGCAGCCCGGACAGGGGGAACAATCAGCCCCAGCATTTT